This T cell receptor (beta chain) is from a study of long-term antiretroviral therapy in people with HIV. Findings and limits, study-wide: Therapy changes, viral resistance and ART adherence were not documented in the available data. HIV repertoires covered narrower CDR3 length ranges than controls did.

The CDR3 is made up of 13 amino acids. V was shortened by 2 bases and J by 7 bases, with 9 bases between the two germline ends. Germline CDR1 reads KGHSH; CDR2 reads LQKENI. Survey level was the resolution at which the v3.0 immunoSEQ assay ran. Assay used: immunoSEQ multiplex PCR; TCRdb lists only in-frame clones, some missing. The sample records about 30,000 clones, approximately 93% being singletons. Concerning this clone itself: The antigen is unknown.

None of the participants with HIV were treated outside the United States. The TCR comes from a man in his forties with HIV. Specimen: unsorted PBMCs, collected 6.2 years after starting antiretroviral therapy. This chain connects TRBV18 to TRBJ1-5, with no clear D. This chain's CDR3 is CASSPGSRQPQHF. The CDR3, as DNA: TGTGCCAGCTCACCAGGGTCGCGACAGCCCCAGCATTTT.